Here is one T cell receptor beta chain with its context. Antigen specificity is unknown. From the 120-subject validation cohort, which was separate from the roughly 610-subject first cohort, the donors were drawn. The sample comes from a study of cytomegalovirus exposure and HLA in healthy donors. Generated by immunoSEQ multiplex PCR, the TCRdb table keeps only in-frame clones and is missing some. Of about 160,000 clones listed, under 90% were seen once; the top ten hold 4% to 4.5%. Study-wide points: Researchers catalogued approximately 170 TCR beta chains as cytomegalovirus-associated. Accounts indicate the classifier identified cytomegalovirus status with strong specificity and sensitivity.

Material: PBMCs. The sequence was collected from a young man in good health and CMV-seropositive.

CDR3 residues: CASSPRGSGRADTQYF. The DNA of the CDR3 is TGTGCCAGCAGTCCTCGAGGTAGCGGGAGGGCAGATACGCAGTATTTT. V gene TRBV28 combines with J gene TRBJ2-3; TRBD2 matches at 11 bases. Germline V gene data show CDR1 as MDHEN and CDR2 as SYDVKM. V gave up 5 bases and J gave up 4 bases; unmatched junction bases: 8. This CDR3 spans 16 amino acids.